This passage covers 10 T cell receptor beta chains from one sample sequenced in a study of vaccination and CD4 T cells after COVID-19. These receptors' antigens are unknown. Sequencing of the DNA from cultured CD4+ T cells was carried out with the Oncomine TCR Beta short-read assay. TCRdb processed the PCR reads anew with MiXCR; each CDR3 protein has one entry. Here the sample spans approximately 25,000 distinct CDR3 sequences, less than 70% being singletons. Noted treatment: approximately 10-day PBMC culture with coronavirus spike peptide pools or control peptides (ViraFEST assay). Sequences were obtained from CD4+ T cells from blood, cultured in vitro. The receptors originated from a human donor who had recovered from COVID-19.

This rearrangement joins TRBV20-1 to TRBJ1-2, with 8 nucleotides matching TRBD1. The CDR3 consists of 12 residues. Germline V gene sequence: CDR1 DFQATT, CDR2 SNEGSKA (reference sequence). V was pared by 4 bases and J by 8 bases, with 6 bases of the junction left unmatched. In DNA, the CDR3 is TGCAGTGCTACCAAGACAGGGGACGGCTACACCTTC. It yields the protein CSATKTGDGYTF.

The rearrangement joins TRBV20-1 to TRBJ1-1; possible D gene TRBD1, 5 bases. Germline V gene lookup returns CDR1 DFQATT and CDR2 SNEGSKA (reference sequence). V lost 5 bases and J 1 base, leaving 17 bases between the germline ends. CDR3 length: 15 residues. In nucleotides, the CDR3 is TGCAGTGCTGGCGGGGCGGCCCCCGGGAACACTGAAGCTTTCTTT. This sequence encodes CSAGGAAPGNTEAFF.

V gene TRBV27 combines with J gene TRBJ2-2; D may be TRBD1 or TRBD2 (5 bases each). This CDR3 spans 15 amino acids. Germline CDR1 reads MNHEY; CDR2 reads SMNVEV (reference sequence). The ends were cut back, 7 bases at V and 0 bases at J, with 12 bases in the middle. The CDR3 loop is CASKVEGPNTGELFF. As DNA, the CDR3 is TGTGCCAGCAAGGTTGAGGGACCGAACACCGGGGAGCTGTTTTTT.

The chain is built from TRBV18 and TRBJ2-5; TRBD1 matches 7 bases. There are 15 residues in the CDR3. V trimming: 5 bases; J trimming: 4 bases; junction bases outside the gene matches: 10. From germline, CDR1 is KGHSH and CDR2 LQKENI. CDR3: CASSVDREQVETQYF. For the CDR3, the DNA is TGTGCCAGCTCAGTAGACAGGGAGCAAGTAGAGACCCAGTACTTC.

This sequence joins TRBV7-2 and TRBJ2-1; TRBD2 aligns across 12 bases. V lost 1 base, J lost 16 bases, and 5 bases stayed unmatched. The germline V gene has CDR1 SGHTA and CDR2 FQGNSA. The CDR3 extends over 13 amino acids. CDR3 sequence: CASSLGTSGTSFF. CDR3 bases: TGTGCCAGCAGCTTAGGGACTAGCGGGACTAGTTTCTTC.

The chain is built from TRBV19 and TRBJ1-1; D unclear. CDR3 size: 13 residues. Trimming removed 3 bases at V and 3 bases at J, with 8 bases between. CDR1 and CDR2 (germline): LNHDA, SQIVND (reference sequence). The CDR3 reads CASSIEKYTEAFF. The CDR3 DNA reads as TGTGCCAGTAGTATTGAGAAGTACACTGAAGCTTTCTTT.

The gene calls are TRBV6-1 and TRBJ1-1; D remains unclear. V was trimmed by 8 bases and J by 2 bases, leaving 12 bases between them. CDR3 size: 13 residues. Germline-derived CDR1 and CDR2 are MNHNS and SASEGT. The CDR3 loop is CASGQIANTEAFF. In DNA form, the CDR3 reads TGTGCCAGCGGGCAGATCGCAAACACTGAAGCTTTCTTT.

The chain couples TRBV7-2 to TRBJ1-1; no firm D call. This CDR3 has 12 amino acids. Trimming removed 2 bases from V and 0 bases from J, with 1 base in between. Germline CDR1 reads SGHTA; CDR2 reads FQGNSA. CDR3 in amino acids: CASSLMNTEAFF. CDR3 DNA: TGTGCCAGCAGCTTAATGAACACTGAAGCTTTCTTT.

The J gene is TRBJ1-2, the V gene TRBV6-1, with D unresolved. This CDR3 has 12 residues. Between the trimmed V and J ends, which lost 2 bases and 4 bases, there was a span of 5 bases. In germline, CDR1 is MNHNS, CDR2 SASEGT. In nucleotides, the CDR3 is TGTGCCAGCAGTGAAAGGATCTATGGCTACACCTTC. This translates into CASSERIYGYTF.

The chain employs TRBV12-3 or TRBV12-4 and TRBJ1-5, with a weak D call TRBD1 (5 bases). The CDR3 has 14 amino acids. Trimming took 4 bases from V and 3 from J, leaving 10 bases between them. CDR3 DNA: TGTGCCAGCAGTTCGCGACAGACCAATCAGCCCCAGCATTTT. Its protein product is CASSSRQTNQPQHF.